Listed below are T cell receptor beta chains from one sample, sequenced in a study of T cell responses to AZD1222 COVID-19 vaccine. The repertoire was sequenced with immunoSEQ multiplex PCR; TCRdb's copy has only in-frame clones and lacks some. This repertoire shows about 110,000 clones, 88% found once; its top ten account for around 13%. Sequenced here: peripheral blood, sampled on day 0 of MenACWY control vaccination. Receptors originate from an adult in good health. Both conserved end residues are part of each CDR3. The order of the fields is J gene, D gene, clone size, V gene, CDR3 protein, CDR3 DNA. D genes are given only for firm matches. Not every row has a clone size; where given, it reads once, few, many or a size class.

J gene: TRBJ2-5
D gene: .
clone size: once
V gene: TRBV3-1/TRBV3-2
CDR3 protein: CASSPPGVGETQYF
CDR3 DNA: TGTGCCAGCAGCCCGCCCGGGGTTGGGGAGACCCAGTACTTC

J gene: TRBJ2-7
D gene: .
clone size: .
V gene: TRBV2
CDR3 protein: CASKPSPEHSYEQYF
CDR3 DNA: TGTGCCAGCAAGCCTTCCCCAGAACACTCCTACGAGCAGTACTTC

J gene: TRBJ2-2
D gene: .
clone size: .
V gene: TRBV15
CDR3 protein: CATSRGIVGRNTGELFF
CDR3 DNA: TGTGCCACCAGCAGGGGGATAGTGGGCAGGAACACCGGGGAGCTGTTTTTT

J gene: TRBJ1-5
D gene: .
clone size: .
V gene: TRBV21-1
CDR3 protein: CASSKRVQPQHF
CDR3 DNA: TGTGCCAGCAGCAAAAGGGTTCAGCCCCAGCATTTT

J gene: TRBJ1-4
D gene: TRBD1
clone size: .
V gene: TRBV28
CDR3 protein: CASNRDRRNEKLFF
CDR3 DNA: TGTGCCAGCAATAGGGACAGGAGAAATGAAAAACTGTTTTTT

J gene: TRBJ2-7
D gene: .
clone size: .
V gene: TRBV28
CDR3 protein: CASSPASWGAGYEQYF
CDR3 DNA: TGTGCCAGCAGTCCCGCGAGCTGGGGGGCAGGCTACGAGCAGTACTTC

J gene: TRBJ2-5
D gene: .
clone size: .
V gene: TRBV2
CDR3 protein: CASIEVRDQETQYF
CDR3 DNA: TGTGCCAGCATAGAGGTCAGAGACCAAGAGACCCAGTACTTC

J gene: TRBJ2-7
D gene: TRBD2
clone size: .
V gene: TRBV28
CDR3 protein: CASSPEGGGRRSYEQYF
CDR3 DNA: TGTGCCAGCAGCCCTGAGGGGGGCGGGAGGCGCTCCTACGAGCAGTACTTC

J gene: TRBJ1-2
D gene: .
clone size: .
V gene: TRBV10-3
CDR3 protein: CAINLRDGEDYGYTF
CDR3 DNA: TGTGCCATCAATCTCCGGGACGGGGAGGACTATGGCTACACCTTC

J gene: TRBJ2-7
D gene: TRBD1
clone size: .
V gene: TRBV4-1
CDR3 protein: CASSPHGQGGTREQYF
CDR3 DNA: TGCGCCAGCAGCCCCCACGGACAGGGGGGAACTCGGGAGCAGTACTTC

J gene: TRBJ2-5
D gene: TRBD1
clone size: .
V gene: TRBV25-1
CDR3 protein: CASSESQGAGETQYF
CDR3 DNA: TGTGCCAGCAGTGAATCACAGGGGGCAGGAGAGACCCAGTACTTC

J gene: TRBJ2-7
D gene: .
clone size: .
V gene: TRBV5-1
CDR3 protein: CASSLVGPSNYEQYF
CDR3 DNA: TGCGCCAGCAGCTTGGTCGGGCCGAGTAACTACGAGCAGTACTTC

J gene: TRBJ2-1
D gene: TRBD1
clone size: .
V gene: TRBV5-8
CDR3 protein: CASSPTGGKFF
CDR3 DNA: TGTGCCAGCAGCCCCACAGGGGGCAAGTTCTTC

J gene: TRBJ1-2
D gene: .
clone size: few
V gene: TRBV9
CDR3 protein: CASSVAWHDYGYTF
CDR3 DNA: TGTGCCAGCAGCGTAGCCTGGCATGACTATGGCTACACCTTC

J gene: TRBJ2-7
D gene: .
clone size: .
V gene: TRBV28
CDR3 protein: CASTQGQEQYF
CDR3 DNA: TGTGCCAGCACCCAAGGACAGGAGCAGTACTTC

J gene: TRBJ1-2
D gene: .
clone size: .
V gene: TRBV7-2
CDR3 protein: CASSQINYGYTF
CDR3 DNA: TGTGCCAGCAGCCAAATAAACTATGGCTACACCTTC

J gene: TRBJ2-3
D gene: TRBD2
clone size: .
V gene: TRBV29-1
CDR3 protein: CSVGTSGNSTDTQYF
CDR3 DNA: TGCAGCGTTGGGACTAGCGGGAATAGCACAGATACGCAGTATTTT

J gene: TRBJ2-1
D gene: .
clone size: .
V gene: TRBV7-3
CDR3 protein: CASSLRRGFGEQFF
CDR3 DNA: TGTGCCAGCAGCTTAAGGAGGGGTTTTGGTGAGCAGTTCTTC

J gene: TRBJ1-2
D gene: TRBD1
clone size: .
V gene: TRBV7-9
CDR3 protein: CASSIYRDRVDYGYTF
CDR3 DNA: TGTGCCAGCAGCATATACCGGGACAGGGTGGACTATGGCTACACCTTC

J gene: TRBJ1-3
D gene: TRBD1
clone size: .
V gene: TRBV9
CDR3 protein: CASSLTGVAGNTIYF
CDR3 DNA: TGTGCCAGCAGCCTCACAGGGGTGGCTGGAAACACCATATATTTT

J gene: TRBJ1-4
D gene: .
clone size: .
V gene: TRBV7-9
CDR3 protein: CASSPTGQQNEKLFF
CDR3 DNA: TGTGCCAGCAGCCCGACGGGGCAGCAGAATGAAAAACTGTTTTTT

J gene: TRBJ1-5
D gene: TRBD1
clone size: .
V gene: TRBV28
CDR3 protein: CASRTGDRLNQPQHF
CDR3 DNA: TGTGCCAGCAGAACCGGGGACAGGCTCAATCAGCCCCAGCATTTT

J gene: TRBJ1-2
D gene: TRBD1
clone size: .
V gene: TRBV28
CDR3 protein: CASSYVYRGPLDGYTF
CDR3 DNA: TGTGCCAGCAGCTACGTTTACAGGGGGCCCCTTGATGGCTACACCTTC

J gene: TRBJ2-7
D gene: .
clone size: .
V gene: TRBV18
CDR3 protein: CASSPNQGLEQYF
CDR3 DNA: TGTGCCAGCTCACCGAACCAGGGACTCGAGCAGTACTTC

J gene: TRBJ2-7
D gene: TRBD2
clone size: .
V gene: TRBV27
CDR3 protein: CASRRTGTSFREQYF
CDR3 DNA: TGTGCCAGCAGACGAACCGGGACTAGCTTCCGCGAGCAGTACTTC

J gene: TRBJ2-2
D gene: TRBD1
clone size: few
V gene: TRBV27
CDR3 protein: CASSPWGQGQLGELFF
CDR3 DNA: TGTGCCAGCAGTCCATGGGGACAGGGCCAGCTCGGGGAGCTGTTTTTT

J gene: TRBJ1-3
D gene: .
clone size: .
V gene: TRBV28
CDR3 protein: CASSLGQWSGNTIYF
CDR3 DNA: TGTGCCAGCAGTTTAGGGCAGTGGTCTGGAAACACCATATATTTT

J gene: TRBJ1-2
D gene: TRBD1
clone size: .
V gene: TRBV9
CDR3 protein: CASSSRQGDGYTF
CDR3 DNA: TGTGCCAGCAGCTCCAGACAGGGGGATGGCTACACCTTC

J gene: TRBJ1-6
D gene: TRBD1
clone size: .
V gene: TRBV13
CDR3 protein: CASRTGTGGSPLHF
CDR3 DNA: TGTGCCAGCAGAACCGGGACAGGGGGTTCACCCCTCCACTTT

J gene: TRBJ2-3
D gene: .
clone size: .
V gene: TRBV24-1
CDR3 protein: CATSDFSDPMGADTQYF
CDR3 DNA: TGTGCCACCAGTGATTTCTCTGACCCCATGGGGGCAGATACGCAGTATTTT

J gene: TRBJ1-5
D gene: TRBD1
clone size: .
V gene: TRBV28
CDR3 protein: CASSGRDRPNQPQHF
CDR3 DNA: TGTGCCAGCAGTGGACGGGACAGGCCGAATCAGCCCCAGCATTTT

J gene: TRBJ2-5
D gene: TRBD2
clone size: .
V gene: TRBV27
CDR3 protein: CASSPEGLARETQYF
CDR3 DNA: TGTGCCAGCAGTCCGGAGGGACTAGCGCGGGAGACCCAGTACTTC

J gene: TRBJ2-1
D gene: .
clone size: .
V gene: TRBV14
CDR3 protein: CASSQVTGEQFF
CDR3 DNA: TGTGCCAGCAGCCAAGTCACGGGTGAGCAGTTCTTC

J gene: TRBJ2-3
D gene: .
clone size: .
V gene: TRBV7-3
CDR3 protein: CASSRGAGRTDTQYF
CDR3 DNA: TGTGCCAGCAGCCGTGGGGCCGGGCGCACAGATACGCAGTATTTT

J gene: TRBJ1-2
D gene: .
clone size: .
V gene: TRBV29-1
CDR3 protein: CSVEEHREAGYTF
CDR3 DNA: TGCAGCGTTGAAGAGCACAGGGAAGCTGGCTACACCTTC

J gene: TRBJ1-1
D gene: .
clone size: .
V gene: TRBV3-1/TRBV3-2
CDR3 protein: CASSPDGLRAFF
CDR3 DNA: TGTGCCAGCAGCCCGGACGGACTGCGGGCTTTCTTT

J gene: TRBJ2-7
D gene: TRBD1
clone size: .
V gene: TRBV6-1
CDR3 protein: CASSGIGTGTGGLYEQYF
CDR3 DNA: TGTGCCAGCAGTGGCATTGGTACGGGGACAGGGGGCCTCTACGAGCAGTACTTC

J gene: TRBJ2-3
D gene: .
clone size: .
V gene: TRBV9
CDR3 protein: CASSVESGRTSTDTQYF
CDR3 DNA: TGTGCCAGCAGCGTAGAAAGTGGCAGAACTAGCACAGATACGCAGTATTTT

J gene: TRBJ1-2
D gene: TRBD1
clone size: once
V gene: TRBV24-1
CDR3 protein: CATSETDRSDGYTF
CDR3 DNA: TGTGCCACCAGTGAGACGGACAGGTCAGATGGCTACACCTTC

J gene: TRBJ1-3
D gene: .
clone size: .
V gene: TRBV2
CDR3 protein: CASSEEGTAGNTIYF
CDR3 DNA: TGTGCCAGCAGTGAAGAGGGAACCGCTGGAAACACCATATATTTT

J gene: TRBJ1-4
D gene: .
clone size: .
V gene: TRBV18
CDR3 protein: CASSPQGGEGEKLFF
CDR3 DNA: TGTGCCAGCTCTCCCCAGGGAGGTGAAGGGGAAAAACTGTTTTTT

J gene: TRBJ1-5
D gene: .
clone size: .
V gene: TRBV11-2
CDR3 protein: CASSPQSNQPQHF
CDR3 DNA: TGTGCCAGCAGCCCACAGAGCAATCAGCCCCAGCATTTT

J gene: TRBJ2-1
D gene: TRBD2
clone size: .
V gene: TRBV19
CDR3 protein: CASRGLAGADNEQFF
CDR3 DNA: TGTGCCAGCCGGGGACTAGCGGGGGCAGACAATGAGCAGTTCTTC

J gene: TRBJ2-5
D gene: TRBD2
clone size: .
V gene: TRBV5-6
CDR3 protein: CASSPQAGGPGGTQYF
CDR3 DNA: TGTGCCAGCAGCCCACAAGCGGGGGGCCCGGGAGGGACCCAGTACTTC

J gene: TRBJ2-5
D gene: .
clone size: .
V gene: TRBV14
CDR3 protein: CASSQAPKETQYF
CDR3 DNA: TGTGCCAGCAGCCAAGCTCCGAAAGAGACCCAGTACTTC

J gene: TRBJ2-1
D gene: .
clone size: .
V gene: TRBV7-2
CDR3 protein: CASTPYRGYDNEQFF
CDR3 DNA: TGTGCCAGCACTCCTTACCGGGGTTACGACAATGAGCAGTTCTTC

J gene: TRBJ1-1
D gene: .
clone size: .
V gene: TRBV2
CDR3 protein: CASSERPTEAFF
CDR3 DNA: TGTGCCAGCAGTGAACGGCCGACTGAAGCTTTCTTT

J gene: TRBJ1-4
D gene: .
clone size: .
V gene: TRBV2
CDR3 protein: CASSAVPRVWEKLFF
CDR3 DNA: TGTGCCAGCAGTGCGGTCCCCAGGGTTTGGGAAAAACTGTTTTTT

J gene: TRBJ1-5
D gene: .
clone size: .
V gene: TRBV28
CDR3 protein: CASSQGVNQPQHF
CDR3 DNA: TGTGCCAGCAGTCAAGGGGTAAATCAGCCCCAGCATTTT

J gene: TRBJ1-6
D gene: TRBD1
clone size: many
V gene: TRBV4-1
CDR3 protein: CASSQDRQGETYNSPLHF
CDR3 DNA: TGCGCCAGCAGCCAAGATCGACAGGGGGAAACCTATAATTCACCCCTCCACTTT

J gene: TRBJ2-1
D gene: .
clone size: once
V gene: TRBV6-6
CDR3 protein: CASSYTRSDEQFF
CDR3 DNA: TGTGCCAGCAGTTATACTAGGAGTGATGAGCAGTTCTTC

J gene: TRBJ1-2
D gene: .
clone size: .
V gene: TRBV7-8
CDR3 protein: CASSPSGGNYGYTF
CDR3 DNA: TGTGCCAGCAGCCCAAGTGGGGGTAACTATGGCTACACCTTC

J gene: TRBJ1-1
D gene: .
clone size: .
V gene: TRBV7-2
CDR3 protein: CASSLDQGRREAFF
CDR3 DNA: TGTGCCAGCAGCTTAGACCAGGGGCGCCGGGAAGCTTTCTTT

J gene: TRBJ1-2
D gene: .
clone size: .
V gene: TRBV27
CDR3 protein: CASSPRTALASAGGYTF
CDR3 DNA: TGTGCCAGCAGTCCGAGGACGGCCCTGGCCTCAGCGGGTGGCTACACCTTC

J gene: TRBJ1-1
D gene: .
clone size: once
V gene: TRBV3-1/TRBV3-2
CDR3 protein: CASSPGGNTEAFF
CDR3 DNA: TGTGCCAGCAGCCCTGGGGGAAACACTGAAGCTTTCTTT

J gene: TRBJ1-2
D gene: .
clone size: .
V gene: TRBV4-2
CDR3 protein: CASSQEGSSYGYTF
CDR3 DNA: TGTGCCAGCAGCCAAGAGGGAAGTTCCTATGGCTACACCTTC

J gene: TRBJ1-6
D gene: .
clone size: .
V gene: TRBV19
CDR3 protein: CASSGRPASYNSPLHF
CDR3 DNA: TGTGCCAGTAGTGGGCGACCGGCGTCCTATAATTCACCCCTCCACTTT

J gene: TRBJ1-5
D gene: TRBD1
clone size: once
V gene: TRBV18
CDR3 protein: CASSPSKGAVQPQHF
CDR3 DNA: TGTGCCAGCTCACCCAGTAAGGGGGCTGTTCAGCCCCAGCATTTT